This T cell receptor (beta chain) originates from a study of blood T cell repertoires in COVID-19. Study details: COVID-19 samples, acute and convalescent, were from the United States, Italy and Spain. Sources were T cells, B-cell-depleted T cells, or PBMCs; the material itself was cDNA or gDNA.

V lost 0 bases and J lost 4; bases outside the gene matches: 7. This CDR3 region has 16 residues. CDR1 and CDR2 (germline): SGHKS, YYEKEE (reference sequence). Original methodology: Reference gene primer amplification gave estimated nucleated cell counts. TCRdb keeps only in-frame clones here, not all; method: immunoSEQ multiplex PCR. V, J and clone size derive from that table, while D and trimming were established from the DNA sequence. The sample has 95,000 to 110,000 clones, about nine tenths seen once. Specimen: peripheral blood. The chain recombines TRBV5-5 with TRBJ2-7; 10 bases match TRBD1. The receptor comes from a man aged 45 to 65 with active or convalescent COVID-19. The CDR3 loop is CASSLGPPGQGYEQYF. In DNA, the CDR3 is TGTGCCAGCAGCTTGGGACCCCCGGGACAGGGGTACGAGCAGTACTTC.